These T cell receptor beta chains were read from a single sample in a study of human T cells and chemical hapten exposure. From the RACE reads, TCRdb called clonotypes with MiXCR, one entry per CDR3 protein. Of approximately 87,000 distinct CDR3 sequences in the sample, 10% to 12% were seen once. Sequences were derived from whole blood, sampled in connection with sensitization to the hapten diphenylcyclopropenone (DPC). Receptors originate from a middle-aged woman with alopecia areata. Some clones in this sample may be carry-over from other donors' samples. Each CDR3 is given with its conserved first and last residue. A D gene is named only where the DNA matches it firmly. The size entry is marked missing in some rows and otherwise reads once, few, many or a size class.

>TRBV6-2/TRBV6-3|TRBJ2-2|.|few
TGTGCCAGCAGTTACTCCACTGGTAACACCGGGGAGCTGTTTTTT
CASSYSTGNTGELFF
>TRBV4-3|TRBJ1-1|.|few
TGCGCCAGCAGCCAAGATCTAACAGGCGGGATGAACACTGAAGCTTTCTTT
CASSQDLTGGMNTEAFF
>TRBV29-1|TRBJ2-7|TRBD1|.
TGCAGCGCCGGACAGGGGGCGAGGGAGCAGTACTTC
CSAGQGAREQYF
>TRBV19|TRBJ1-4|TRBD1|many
TGTGCCAGTAGCCAAGGACAGGGCGCAACTAATGAAAAACTGTTTTTT
CASSQGQGATNEKLFF
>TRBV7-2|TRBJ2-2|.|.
TGTGCCAGTCAACAGGGGGGGCACACCGGGGAGCTGTTTTTT
CASQQGGHTGELFF
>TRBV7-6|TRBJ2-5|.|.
TGTGCCAGCAGCCGGCCCGGGACCCAGTACTTC
CASSRPGTQYF
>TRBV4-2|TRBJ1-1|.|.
TGTGCCAGCAGCCAAGACGCGACCCAAGGCGCTGAAGCTTTCTTT
CASSQDATQGAEAFF
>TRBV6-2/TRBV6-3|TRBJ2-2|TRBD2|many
TGTGCCAGCAGGCCTAGCGGGAGGCCCACCGGGGAGCTGTTTTTT
CASRPSGRPTGELFF
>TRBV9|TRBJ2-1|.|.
TGTGCCAGCAGCGTCAGGCAGGGCGAGTACAATGAGCAGTTCTTC
CASSVRQGEYNEQFF
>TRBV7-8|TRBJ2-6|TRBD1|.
TGTGCCAGCAGCTCCCCTCCGGGCAGGGGGTACCTTACTGGGGCCAACGTCCTGACTTTC
CASSSPPGRGYLTGANVLTF
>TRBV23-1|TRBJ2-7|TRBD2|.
TGCGCCAGCAGTCAACCGTCAAAGGGACTAGCGGGACACCTTAGCTCCTACGAGCAGTACTTC
CASSQPSKGLAGHLSSYEQYF
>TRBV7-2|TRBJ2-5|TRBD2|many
TGTGCCAGCAGCTTAGTTACTAGCGGGGGCCCCGCCCAAGAGACCCAGTACTTC
CASSLVTSGGPAQETQYF
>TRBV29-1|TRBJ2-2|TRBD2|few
TGCAGCGTCTCCCCTAGCGGGACGAACACCGGGGAGCTGTTTTTT
CSVSPSGTNTGELFF
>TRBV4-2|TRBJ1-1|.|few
TGTGCCAGCAGCCAGCCCGGGGGACTGAACACTGAAGCTTTCTTT
CASSQPGGLNTEAFF
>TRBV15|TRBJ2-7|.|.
TGTGCCACCAGCAGAGAAGGAGGGAACTCCTACGAGCAGTACTTC
CATSREGGNSYEQYF
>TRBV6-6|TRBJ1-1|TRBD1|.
TGTGCCAGCAGACCGGGAGGGACAGGGGGCACTGAAGCTTTCTTT
CASRPGGTGGTEAFF
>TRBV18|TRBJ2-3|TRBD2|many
TGTGCCAGCTCACCACCGGGGCGGGGGGGCCCAGATACGCAGTATTTT
CASSPPGRGGPDTQYF
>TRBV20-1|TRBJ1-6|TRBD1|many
TGCAGTGCCCCATTCCCGGGACAGGGGAATTCACCCCTCCACTTT
CSAPFPGQGNSPLHF
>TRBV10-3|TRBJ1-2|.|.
TGTGCCATCAGCCCGACAGTGACCGGCTACACCTTC
CAISPTVTGYTF
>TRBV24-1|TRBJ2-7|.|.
TGTGCCACCAGTGACTATCGGGCCGGATCCGAGCAGTACTTC
CATSDYRAGSEQYF
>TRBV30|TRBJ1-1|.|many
TGTGCCGGCTTGGGGTTGAACACTGAAGCTTTCTTT
CAGLGLNTEAFF
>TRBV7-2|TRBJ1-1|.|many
TGTGCCAGCAGCTTACAGGGCCAGAACACTGAAGCTTTCTTT
CASSLQGQNTEAFF
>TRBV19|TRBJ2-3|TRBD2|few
TGTGCCAGTAGTACGACTAGCGGGCCGGGCGATACGCAGTATTTT
CASSTTSGPGDTQYF
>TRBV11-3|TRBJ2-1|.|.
TGTGCCAGCAGCACCTCTCGGAATGAGCAGTTCTTC
CASSTSRNEQFF
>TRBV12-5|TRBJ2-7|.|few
TGTGCTAGTGGTTTGGACCGAGGGACGGCATCCTACGAGCAGTACTTC
CASGLDRGTASYEQYF
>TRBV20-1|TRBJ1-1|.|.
TGCAGTGCTAAGGGCATCGTCGATGAAGCTTTCTTT
CSAKGIVDEAFF
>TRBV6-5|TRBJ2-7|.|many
TGTGCCAGCAGTACCGGCTACGAGCAGTACTTC
CASSTGYEQYF
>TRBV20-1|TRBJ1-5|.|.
TGCAGTGCTAGAGATCTTGAGGGCGGGAGCAATCAGCCCCAGCATTTT
CSARDLEGGSNQPQHF
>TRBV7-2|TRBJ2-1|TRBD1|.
TGTGCCAGCAGCTACCTATCCGTACAGGGGATTGAGCAGTTCTTC
CASSYLSVQGIEQFF
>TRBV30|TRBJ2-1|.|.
TGTGCCTGGAGCCCCACGGTCCCTGGGCGCTCCTACAATGAGCAGTTCTTC
CAWSPTVPGRSYNEQFF
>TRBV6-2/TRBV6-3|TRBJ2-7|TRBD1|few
TGTGCCAGCTCTAGCCGGGACAGGGACGAGCAGTACTTC
CASSSRDRDEQYF
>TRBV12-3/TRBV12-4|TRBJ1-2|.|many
TGTGCCAGCAGCCCCCCGTTGGTCAACTATGGCTACACCTTC
CASSPPLVNYGYTF
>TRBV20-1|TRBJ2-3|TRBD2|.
TGCAGTGCTAGAGCGCCGGGGGTGCGGGAGGCAAGCACAGATACGCAGTATTTT
CSARAPGVREASTDTQYF
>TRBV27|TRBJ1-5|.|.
TGTGCCAGCAGTTTATTTGCGGGGGATCAGCCCCAGCATTTT
CASSLFAGDQPQHF
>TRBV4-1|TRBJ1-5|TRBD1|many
TGCGCCAGCAGCCGAAGTCCGGCAACCGGGACAGGGAAGAATAGCAATCAGCCCCAGCATTTT
CASSRSPATGTGKNSNQPQHF
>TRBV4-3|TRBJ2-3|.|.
TGCGCCAGCAGCCAAGGTGGCGGGGATACGCAGTATTTT
CASSQGGGDTQYF
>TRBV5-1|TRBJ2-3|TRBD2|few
TGCGCCAGCAGCTTAGGGACTAGCGGGGATAGCACAGATACGCAGTATTTT
CASSLGTSGDSTDTQYF
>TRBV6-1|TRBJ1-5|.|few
TGTGCCAGCAGCACACAAGGGATAGGGGAGCCCCAGCATTTT
CASSTQGIGEPQHF
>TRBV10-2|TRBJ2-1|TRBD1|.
TGCGCCAGCAGCCCGAATACAGGGGGCTTTTACAATGAGCAGTTCTTC
CASSPNTGGFYNEQFF
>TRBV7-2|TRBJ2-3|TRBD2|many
TGTGCCAGCAGCTCGGTGCCAGCGGGATCTAGCACAGATACGCAGTATTTT
CASSSVPAGSSTDTQYF
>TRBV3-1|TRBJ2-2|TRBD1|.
TGTGCCAGCAGCCGGACAGGGCGAGGGGAGCTGTTTTTT
CASSRTGRGELFF
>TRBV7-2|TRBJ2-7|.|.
TGTGCCAGCAGCTTAGACAGAACCAGGCAGTACTTC
CASSLDRTRQYF
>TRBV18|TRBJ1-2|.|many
TGTGCCAGCTCACTGGGCAGTGACTATGGCTACACCTTC
CASSLGSDYGYTF